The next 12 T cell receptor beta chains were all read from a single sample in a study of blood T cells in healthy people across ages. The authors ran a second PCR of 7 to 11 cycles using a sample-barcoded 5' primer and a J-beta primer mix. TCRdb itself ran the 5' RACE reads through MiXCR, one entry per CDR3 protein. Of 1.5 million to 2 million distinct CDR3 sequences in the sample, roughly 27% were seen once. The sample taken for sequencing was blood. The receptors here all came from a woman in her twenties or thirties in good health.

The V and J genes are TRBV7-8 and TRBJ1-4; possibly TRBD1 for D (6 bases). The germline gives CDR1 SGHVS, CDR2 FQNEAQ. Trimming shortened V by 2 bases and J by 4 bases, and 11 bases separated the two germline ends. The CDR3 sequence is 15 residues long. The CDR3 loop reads CASSLLSGDNEKLFF. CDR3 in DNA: TGTGCCAGCAGCTTATTATCAGGGGATAATGAAAAACTGTTTTTT.

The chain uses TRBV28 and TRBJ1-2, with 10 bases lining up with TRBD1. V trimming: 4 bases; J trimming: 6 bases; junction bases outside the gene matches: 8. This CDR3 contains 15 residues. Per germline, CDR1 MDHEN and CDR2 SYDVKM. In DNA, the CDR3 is TGTGCCAGCAGTTCCCCGGGACAGGGGAACGATGGCTACACCTTC. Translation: CASSSPGQGNDGYTF.

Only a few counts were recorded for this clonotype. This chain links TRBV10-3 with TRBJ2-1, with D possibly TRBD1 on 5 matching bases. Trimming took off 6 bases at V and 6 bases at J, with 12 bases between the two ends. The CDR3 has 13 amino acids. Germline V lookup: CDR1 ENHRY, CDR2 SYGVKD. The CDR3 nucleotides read TGTGCCATCAGGGGTGACAGTCCCAATGAGCAGTTCTTC. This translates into CAIRGDSPNEQFF.

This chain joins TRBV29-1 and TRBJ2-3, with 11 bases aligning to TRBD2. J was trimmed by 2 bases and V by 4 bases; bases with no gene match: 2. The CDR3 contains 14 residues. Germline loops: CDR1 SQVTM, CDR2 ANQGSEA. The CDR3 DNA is TGCAGCGTTGCTAGCGGGGGGACCACAGATACGCAGTATTTT. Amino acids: CSVASGGTTDTQYF.

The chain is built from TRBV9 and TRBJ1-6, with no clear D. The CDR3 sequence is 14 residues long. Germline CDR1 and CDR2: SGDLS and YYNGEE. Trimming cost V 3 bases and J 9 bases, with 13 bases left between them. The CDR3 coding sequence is TGTGCCAGCAGCGAAACAGTTCACGGTTCACCCCTCCACTTT. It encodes CASSETVHGSPLHF.

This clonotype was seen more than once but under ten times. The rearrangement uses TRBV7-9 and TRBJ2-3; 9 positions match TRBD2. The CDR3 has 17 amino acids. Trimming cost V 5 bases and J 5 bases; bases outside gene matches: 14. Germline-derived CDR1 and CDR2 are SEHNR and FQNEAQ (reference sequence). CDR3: CASSQVAGGPAVDTQYF. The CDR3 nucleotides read TGTGCCAGCAGCCAGGTGGCGGGGGGGCCTGCGGTAGATACGCAGTATTTT.

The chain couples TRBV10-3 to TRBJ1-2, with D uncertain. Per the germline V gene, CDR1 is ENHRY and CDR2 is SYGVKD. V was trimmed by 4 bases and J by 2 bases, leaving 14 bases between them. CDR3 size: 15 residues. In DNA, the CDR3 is TGTGCCATCAGTGGGACTCCGGGAACCAACTATGGCTACACCTTC. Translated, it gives CAISGTPGTNYGYTF.

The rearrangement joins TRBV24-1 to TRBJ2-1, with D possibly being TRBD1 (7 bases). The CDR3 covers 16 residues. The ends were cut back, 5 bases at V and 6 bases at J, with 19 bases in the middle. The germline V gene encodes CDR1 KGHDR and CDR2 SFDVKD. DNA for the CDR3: TGTGCCACCAGTGCCCCCTCCCTGGAGGGGGCCAATGAGCAGTTCTTC. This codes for CATSAPSLEGANEQFF.

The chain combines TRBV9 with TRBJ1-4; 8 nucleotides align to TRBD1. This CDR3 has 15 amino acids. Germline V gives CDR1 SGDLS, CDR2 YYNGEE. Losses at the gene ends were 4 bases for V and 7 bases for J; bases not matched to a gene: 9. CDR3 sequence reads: CASSQQGGLGEKLFF. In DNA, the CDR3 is TGTGCCAGCAGCCAACAGGGGGGGCTGGGTGAAAAACTGTTTTTT.

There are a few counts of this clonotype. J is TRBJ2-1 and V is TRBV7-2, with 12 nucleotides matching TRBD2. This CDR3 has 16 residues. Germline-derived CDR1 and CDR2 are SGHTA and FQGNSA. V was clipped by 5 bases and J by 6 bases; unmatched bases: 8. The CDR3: CASSPQGLAGRNEQFF. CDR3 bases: TGTGCCAGCAGCCCTCAGGGACTAGCGGGCCGCAATGAGCAGTTCTTC.

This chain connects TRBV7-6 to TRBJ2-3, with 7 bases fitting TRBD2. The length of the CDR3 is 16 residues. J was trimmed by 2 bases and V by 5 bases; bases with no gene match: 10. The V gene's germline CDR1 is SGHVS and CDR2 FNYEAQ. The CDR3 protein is CASSPAAGFSTDTQYF. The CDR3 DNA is TGTGCCAGCAGCCCGGCAGCGGGATTTTCCACAGATACGCAGTATTTT. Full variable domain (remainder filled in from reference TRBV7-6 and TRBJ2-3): GAGVSQSPRYKVTKRGQDVALRCDPISGHVSLYWYRQALGQGPEFLTYFNYEAQQDKSGLPNDRFSAERPEGSISTLTIQRTEQRDSAMYRCASSPAAGFSTDTQYFGPGTRLTVL.

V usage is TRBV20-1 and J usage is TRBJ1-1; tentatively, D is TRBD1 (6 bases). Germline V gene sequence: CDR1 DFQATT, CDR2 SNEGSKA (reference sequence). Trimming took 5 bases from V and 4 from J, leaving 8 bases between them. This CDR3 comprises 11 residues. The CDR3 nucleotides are TGCAGTGCTTACAGGGCCACTGAAGCTTTCTTT. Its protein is CSAYRATEAFF.